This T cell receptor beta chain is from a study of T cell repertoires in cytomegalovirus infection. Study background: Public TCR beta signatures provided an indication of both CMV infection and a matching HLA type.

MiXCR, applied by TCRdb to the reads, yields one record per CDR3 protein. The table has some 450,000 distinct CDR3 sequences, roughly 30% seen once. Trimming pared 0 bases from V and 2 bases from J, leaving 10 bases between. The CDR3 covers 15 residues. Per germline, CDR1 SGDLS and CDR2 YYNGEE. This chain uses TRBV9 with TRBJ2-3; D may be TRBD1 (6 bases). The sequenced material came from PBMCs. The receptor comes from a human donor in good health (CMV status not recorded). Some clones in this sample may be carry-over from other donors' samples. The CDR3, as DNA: TGTGCCAGCAGCGTAGCTGTGGGGGCCACAGATACGCAGTATTTT. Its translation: CASSVAVGATDTQYF. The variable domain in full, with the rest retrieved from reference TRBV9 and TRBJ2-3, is DSGVTQTPKHLITATGQRVTLRCSPRSGDLSVYWYQQSLDQGLQFLIQYYNGEERAKGNILERFSAQQFPDLHSELNLSSLELGDSALYFCASSVAVGATDTQYFGPGTRLTVL.